One and the same sample provided the 27 T cell receptor beta chains below, sequenced in a study of control samples from healthy donors and cancer patients. Here immunoSEQ multiplex PCR was the method, and the copy in TCRdb shows in-frame clones only, minus some. The sample consists of about 220,000 clones, just under 95% of them appearing once. Sequenced input: blood. The source of these receptors is a man aged 50 or older in good health.

The chain recombines TRBV7-2 with TRBJ2-2; no definite D call. From germline, CDR1 is SGHTA and CDR2 FQGNSA. The V gene lost 2 bases and the J gene lost 1 base, with 5 bases spanning the gap. The CDR3 totals 14 residues. DNA of the CDR3: TGTGCCAGCAGCTTAAAATTGAACACCGGGGAGCTGTTTTTT. Its translation is CASSLKLNTGELFF.

A remark on this clone: The junction shows a germline mismatch at one end, possibly a read error. The V and J genes are TRBV7-7 and TRBJ2-1, with D perhaps matching TRBD2 (6 bases). The CDR3 totals 13 residues. Germline V lookup: CDR1 SSHAT, CDR2 FNYEAQ (reference sequence). The CDR3 nucleotides are TGTGCTAGCAGCTTAGCGCTGGAGGGCAGGCAGTTCTTC. This gives the protein CASSLALEGRQFF.

This clone has only one observation. The V and J genes are TRBV5-4 and TRBJ1-4, with TRBD1 matching 7 bases. The V gene end was trimmed by 3 bases and the J gene end by 3 bases; junction bases not matched to a gene: 11. Germline-derived CDR1 and CDR2 are SGHNT and YYREEE (reference sequence). This CDR3 has 17 amino acids. CDR3 nucleotide sequence: TGTGCCAGCAGCTCAGGCTCTAACAGGGGACCTAATGAAAAACTGTTTTTT. Translating gives CASSSGSNRGPNEKLFF.

The chain uses TRBV7-2 and TRBJ1-2; D not resolved. The CDR3 runs 13 residues. The ends were cut back, 7 bases at V and 1 base at J, with 10 bases in the middle. Germline values: CDR1 SGHTA, CDR2 FQGNSA. The DNA of the CDR3 is TGTGCCAGCACCGACAAAAGTAACTATGGCTACACCTTC. It translates to CASTDKSNYGYTF.

J is TRBJ2-7 and V is TRBV5-4; D may be TRBD1 or TRBD2 (6 bases each). The CDR3 is made up of 14 amino acids. Germline CDR1 reads SGHNT; CDR2 reads YYREEE (reference sequence). Trimming stripped 4 bases from V and 6 bases from J, with 17 bases between. CDR3 coding DNA: TGTGCCAGCAGCCGGGGTGGGGGGCCGGGCGAGCAGTACTTC. This encodes CASSRGGGPGEQYF.

This clone was seen more than once but under ten times. This chain links TRBV25-1 with TRBJ2-2, with D hard to call. The ends were cut back, 2 bases at V and 0 bases at J, with 10 bases in the middle. The germline gives CDR1 MGHDK, CDR2 SYGVNS. The CDR3 covers 16 residues. The CDR3: CASSEGKGTNTGELFF. The CDR3 DNA reads as TGTGCCAGCAGTGAAGGGAAAGGGACGAACACCGGGGAGCTGTTTTTT.

This chain uses TRBV5-4 with TRBJ1-1; no clear D gene. The CDR3 is 13 amino acids. Trimming took 4 bases from V and 3 from J, leaving 10 bases between them. Germline V gene data show CDR1 as SGHNT and CDR2 as YYREEE (reference sequence). CDR3 coding DNA: TGTGCCAGCAGCCCGGGAGGTTACACTGAAGCTTTCTTT. It translates to CASSPGGYTEAFF.

This clone was observed a handful of times. The CDR3 nucleotides are TGTGCCACCGCAGGGGGCTTCAATCAGCCCCAGCATTTT. It specifies CATAGGFNQPQHF. This chain joins TRBV24-1 and TRBJ1-5; 8 positions match TRBD1. The CDR3 contains 13 residues. V was clipped by 9 bases and J by 3 bases; unmatched bases: 3. The germline V gene has CDR1 KGHDR and CDR2 SFDVKD.

V is TRBV9 and J is TRBJ2-7; D may be TRBD1 (5 bases). This CDR3 spans 14 amino acids. The germline CDR1 and CDR2 sequences are SGDLS and YYNGEE. Trimming pared 0 bases from V and 0 bases from J, leaving 7 bases between. The CDR3 coding sequence is TGTGCCAGCAGCGTAGAACAGGCCTCCTACGAGCAGTACTTC. Its protein product is CASSVEQASYEQYF.

The V gene is TRBV3-1 (or the pseudogene TRBV3-2), the J gene TRBJ2-5; a possible D gene is TRBD1 (6 bases). V was clipped by 2 bases and J by 3 bases, with 16 bases between them. Germline V lookup: CDR1 LGHDT, CDR2 YNNKEL (reference sequence). The CDR3 loop spans 16 amino acids. This CDR3 is CASSQIQGRGKETQYF. The CDR3 DNA reads TGTGCCAGCAGCCAAATTCAGGGGAGAGGTAAAGAGACCCAGTACTTC.

The rearrangement joins TRBV28 to TRBJ1-1; perhaps TRBD1 as D (5 bases). Per the germline V gene, CDR1 is MDHEN and CDR2 is SYDVKM. The ends were cut back, 7 bases at V and 5 bases at J, with 8 bases in the middle. The CDR3 spans 11 residues. For the CDR3, the DNA is TGTGCCAGCACCCGGGGGACTGAAGCTTTCTTT. Translation gives CASTRGTEAFF.

The chain recombines TRBV6-5 with TRBJ2-7; 7 bases align to TRBD1. J was trimmed by 1 base and V by 6 bases; bases with no gene match: 6. Per germline, CDR1 MNHEY and CDR2 SVGAGI. The CDR3 is 14 residues long. The CDR3 loop is CASSQGVTSYEQYV. For the CDR3, the DNA is TGTGCCAGCAGCCAGGGGGTAACTTCCTACGAGCAGTACGTC.

This chain connects TRBV18 to TRBJ1-2; no firm D call. CDR1 and CDR2 from the germline V gene are KGHSH and LQKENI. The CDR3 consists of 12 residues. Trimming removed 3 bases at V and 3 bases at J, with 5 bases between. CDR3 bases: TGTGCCAGCTCACCCTCAGACTATGGCTACACCTTC. Translating gives CASSPSDYGYTF.

V usage is TRBV7-9 and J usage is TRBJ1-6; unclear D gene. Germline V gene lookup returns CDR1 SEHNR and CDR2 FQNEAQ (reference sequence). V lost 5 bases and J 10 bases, leaving 15 bases between the germline ends. The CDR3 spans 14 residues. The CDR3, as DNA: TGTGCCAGCAGCCAAGGTTGGCCCCACTCACCCCTCCACTTT. Amino acids: CASSQGWPHSPLHF.

The J gene is TRBJ2-6, the V gene TRBV3-1 (or the pseudogene TRBV3-2); D remains unclear. The germline V gene has CDR1 LGHDT and CDR2 YNNKEL (reference sequence). This CDR3 spans 18 amino acids. V gave up 3 bases and J gave up 0 bases, with 15 bases separating them. The CDR3 DNA reads TGTGCCAGCAGCCAGGGGTTCAGTTCCCTCTCTGGGGCCAACGTCCTGACTTTC. Translation gives CASSQGFSSLSGANVLTF.

This clone is a singleton in its sample. CDR3 in amino acids: CASSLQAGAQETQYF. The CDR3 DNA sequence: TGTGCCAGCAGCTTACAGGCGGGGGCCCAAGAGACCCAGTACTTC. The genes are TRBV7-9 and TRBJ2-5, with D possibly matching TRBD2 (7 bases). V shed 2 bases and J shed 1 base, with 11 bases lying between them. The CDR3 is 15 amino acids. Germline CDR1 and CDR2: SEHNR and FQNEAQ (reference sequence).

This sequence joins TRBV9 and TRBJ2-1, with D possibly matching TRBD2 (7 bases). The CDR3 covers 16 residues. Deletions cut 4 bases from V and 7 bases from J, with 21 bases between. Germline lookup yields CDR1 SGDLS and CDR2 YYNGEE. CDR3 sequence reads: CASSRGGARGLNEQFF. In DNA form, the CDR3 reads TGTGCCAGCAGCCGTGGGGGGGCTAGGGGTTTAAATGAGCAGTTCTTC.

The chain couples TRBV6-4 to TRBJ2-2, with D perhaps matching TRBD2 (6 bases). The CDR3 sequence is 17 residues long. The V gene's germline CDR1 is MRHNA and CDR2 SNTAGT. V lost 7 bases and J 1 base, leaving 19 bases between the germline ends. CDR3 amino acids: CASTPPGRLGNTGELFF. In DNA, the CDR3 is TGTGCCAGCACCCCTCCGGGGAGGCTCGGGAACACCGGGGAGCTGTTTTTT.

This rearrangement joins TRBV12-3 or TRBV12-4 to TRBJ2-1, with a weak D call TRBD2 (6 bases). V was pared by 7 bases and J by 0 bases, with 7 bases between. The CDR3 is made up of 13 amino acids. The CDR3 nucleotides are TGTGCCAGCATCGGGGGCTCCTACAATGAGCAGTTCTTC. It yields the protein CASIGGSYNEQFF.

The rearrangement uses TRBV28 and TRBJ1-2, with TRBD1 matching over 9 bases. The germline V gene has CDR1 MDHEN and CDR2 SYDVKM. The CDR3 is 14 residues long. Trimming took 3 bases from V and 8 from J; bases not matched to a gene: 7. The CDR3 spells CASSLLQGAGGYTF. CDR3 DNA: TGTGCCAGCAGTTTGTTACAGGGGGCCGGGGGCTACACCTTC.

The chain employs TRBV9 and TRBJ1-5; D may be TRBD1 (5 bases). The CDR3 consists of 16 residues. The germline V gene has CDR1 SGDLS and CDR2 YYNGEE. The V and J ends lost 4 bases and 7 bases respectively, with 21 bases between them. The CDR3 is CASSPSIGGVGQPQHF. DNA of the CDR3: TGTGCCAGCAGCCCCTCCATCGGGGGAGTTGGCCAGCCCCAGCATTTT. Full variable domain (outside the CDR3, taken from reference TRBV9 and TRBJ1-5): DSGVTQTPKHLITATGQRVTLRCSPRSGDLSVYWYQQSLDQGLQFLIQYYNGEERAKGNILERFSAQQFPDLHSELNLSSLELGDSALYFCASSPSIGGVGQPQHFGDGTRLSIL.

V is TRBV15 and J is TRBJ1-1; D is ambiguous. The V end was cut by 1 base, the J end by 6 bases, with 9 bases between. The germline V gene encodes CDR1 LNHNV and CDR2 YYDKDF (reference sequence). CDR3 length: 13 amino acids. The CDR3 DNA is TGTGCCACCAGCAGAGTGTTGGGAGCTGAAGCTTTCTTT. The encoded protein is CATSRVLGAEAFF.

The chain combines TRBV5-4 with TRBJ2-7; tentatively, D is TRBD1 (5 bases). Germline CDR1 reads SGHNT; CDR2 reads YYREEE (reference sequence). V was cut by 4 bases and J by 4 bases, with 15 bases left in between. The CDR3 sequence is 14 residues long. CDR3 in DNA: TGTGCCAGCAGCCCAAAGACAGACGGGTACGAGCAGTACGTC. It translates to CASSPKTDGYEQYV.

This clone appeared once. This chain joins TRBV4-1 and TRBJ2-1; 8 nucleotides agree with TRBD1. The trim removed 1 base at V and 12 bases at J, leaving 14 bases unmatched. CDR1 MGHRA and CDR2 YSYEKL come from the germline V gene. The length of the CDR3 is 16 residues. The CDR3 DNA is TGCGCCAGCAGCCAAGGATCAGGGGGCGGTTTGGTGGGGCAGTTCTTC. It specifies CASSQGSGGGLVGQFF.

The chain uses TRBV7-2 and TRBJ1-3; perhaps TRBD1 as D (6 bases). Germline CDR1 SGHTA, CDR2 FQGNSA. The CDR3 covers 19 residues. Trimming cost V 4 bases and J 8 bases, with 30 bases left between them. CDR3 DNA sequence: TGTGCCAGCAGCTCAAAGGAGTTCTGGGGGACAACACGACCACACACCATATATTTT. It codes for CASSSKEFWGTTRPHTIYF.

J is TRBJ2-2 and V is TRBV3-1 (or the pseudogene TRBV3-2); D unclear. The CDR3 is made up of 15 amino acids. Germline V lookup: CDR1 LGHDT, CDR2 YNNKEL (reference sequence). Trimming took off 4 bases at V and 4 bases at J, with 13 bases between the two ends. In nucleotides, the CDR3 is TGTGCCAGCAGCCCATTAGTGGGAACCACCGGGGAGCTGTTTTTT. As protein: CASSPLVGTTGELFF.

The rearrangement links TRBV18 to TRBJ1-2; D is possibly TRBD1 (6 bases). Trimming cost V 3 bases and J 9 bases, with 17 bases left between them. The germline gives CDR1 KGHSH, CDR2 LQKENI. The CDR3 contains 14 residues. The CDR3 sequence is CASSPSAQGRSYTF. Here the CDR3 DNA reads TGTGCCAGCTCACCTTCAGCACAGGGCAGAAGCTACACCTTC.